This is a list of T cell receptor beta chains from one sample in a study of T cell repertoires in cytomegalovirus infection. Their antigen targets remain unknown. TCRdb re-analysed the reads in MiXCR, keeping a single row per CDR3 protein. The sample comprises around 500,000 distinct CDR3 sequences, more than 40% of which are singletons, and 43% rests with the top ten. Sample: cultured PBMCs, taken from culture after CMV antigen stimulation. Receptor source: a human donor in good health (CMV status not recorded). Some clones in this sample may be carry-over from other donors' samples. The CDR3 runs from the conserved cysteine through the conserved F or W. A D gene is named only where the DNA matches it firmly. Not all rows give a size; the values are once, few, many and, for expanded clones, a class.

length: 15
J: TRBJ2-2
V: TRBV7-2
size: few
D: .
CDR3: CASSSQTGLTGELFF
DNA: TGTGCCAGCAGCTCGCAAACAGGTTTGACCGGGGAGCTGTTTTTT

length: 16
J: TRBJ1-5
V: TRBV12-3/TRBV12-4
size: .
D: TRBD1
CDR3: CASTVRGRGGNQPQHF
DNA: TGTGCCAGCACCGTAAGGGGCAGGGGGGGGAATCAGCCCCAGCATTTT

length: 13
J: TRBJ1-1
V: TRBV2
size: many
D: .
CDR3: CASRQTPQTEAFF
DNA: TGTGCCAGCAGACAGACCCCGCAAACTGAAGCTTTCTTT

length: 12
J: TRBJ1-1
V: TRBV5-1
size: .
D: .
CDR3: CASSEPGTGAFF
DNA: TGCGCCAGCAGCGAGCCAGGGACTGGAGCTTTCTTT

length: 17
J: TRBJ1-5
V: TRBV5-6
size: .
D: .
CDR3: CASSLLSDHSGNQPQHF
DNA: TGTGCCAGCAGCTTGTTGTCAGACCACTCGGGCAATCAGCCCCAGCATTTT

length: 15
J: TRBJ1-1
V: TRBV19
size: .
D: TRBD1
CDR3: CASSSKGARDTEAFF
DNA: TGTGCCAGTAGTTCCAAGGGGGCGCGGGACACTGAAGCTTTCTTT

length: 16
J: TRBJ2-7
V: TRBV15
size: few
D: .
CDR3: CATTPYGRDSNFEQYF
DNA: TGTGCCACCACCCCATACGGGCGGGATAGTAACTTCGAGCAGTACTTC

length: 16
J: TRBJ1-1
V: TRBV7-9
size: once
D: .
CDR3: CASSFRDPVGNIEAFF
DNA: TGTGCCAGCAGCTTCCGGGACCCAGTGGGGAACATTGAAGCTTTCTTT

length: 15
J: TRBJ1-2
V: TRBV7-6
size: .
D: .
CDR3: CASSLGGNFDDGYTF
DNA: TGTGCCAGCAGCTTAGGTGGGAATTTCGACGATGGCTACACCTTC

length: 14
J: TRBJ2-2
V: TRBV27
size: .
D: TRBD2
CDR3: CASSLGTSIGELFF
DNA: TGTGCCAGCAGCTTAGGGACTAGCATTGGGGAGCTGTTTTTT

length: 12
J: TRBJ1-2
V: TRBV7-6
size: few
D: TRBD1
CDR3: CASSTGGNGYTF
DNA: TGTGCCAGTTCTACAGGGGGCAATGGCTACACCTTC

length: 13
J: TRBJ1-5
V: TRBV28
size: few
D: TRBD1
CDR3: CASTDDRDQPQHF
DNA: TGTGCCAGCACCGACGACAGGGATCAGCCCCAGCATTTT

length: 15
J: TRBJ1-2
V: TRBV7-6
size: once
D: TRBD1
CDR3: CASSPLRTGVNGYTF
DNA: TGTGCCAGCAGCCCTCTAAGGACAGGGGTTAATGGCTACACCTTC

length: 13
J: TRBJ1-1
V: TRBV7-2
size: few
D: .
CDR3: CASSPPGLEEAFF
DNA: TGTGCCAGCAGCCCTCCGGGACTAGAAGAAGCTTTCTTT

length: 12
J: TRBJ2-1
V: TRBV7-2
size: few
D: .
CDR3: CASSRDLTQQFF
DNA: TGTGCCAGCAGCAGGGATTTAACCCAGCAGTTCTTC

length: 15
J: TRBJ2-1
V: TRBV6-2/TRBV6-3
size: .
D: .
CDR3: CASSYPGAIIGEQFF
DNA: TGTGCCAGCAGTTACCCGGGAGCCATCATCGGTGAGCAGTTCTTC

length: 16
J: TRBJ1-5
V: TRBV6-2/TRBV6-3
size: .
D: .
CDR3: CASSYSSTSSNQPQHF
DNA: TGTGCCAGCAGTTACTCCTCGACATCTAGCAATCAGCCCCAGCATTTT

length: 15
J: TRBJ1-4
V: TRBV12-3/TRBV12-4
size: .
D: .
CDR3: CASSFNPTGNEKLFF
DNA: TGTGCCAGCAGTTTTAACCCGACAGGCAATGAAAAACTGTTTTTT

length: 16
J: TRBJ2-1
V: TRBV7-6
size: once
D: .
CDR3: CASSLRQRLAQDEQFF
DNA: TGTGCCAGCAGCTTACGGCAGAGGCTAGCGCAGGATGAGCAGTTCTTC

length: 15
J: TRBJ1-1
V: TRBV7-8
size: few
D: .
CDR3: CASSLRAVMNTEAFF
DNA: TGTGCCAGCAGCTTACGGGCGGTTATGAACACTGAAGCTTTCTTT

length: 15
J: TRBJ2-3
V: TRBV7-2
size: .
D: TRBD2
CDR3: CASSFSGRWTDTQYF
DNA: TGTGCCAGCAGCTTTAGCGGGAGATGGACAGATACGCAGTATTTT

length: 15
J: TRBJ2-1
V: TRBV5-1
size: .
D: TRBD2
CDR3: CASSLVLAGFNEQFF
DNA: TGCGCCAGCAGCTTGGTTTTAGCGGGGTTCAATGAGCAGTTCTTC

length: 13
J: TRBJ2-3
V: TRBV15
size: .
D: TRBD2
CDR3: CATSTDSGDTQYF
DNA: TGTGCCACCAGCACGGATAGCGGGGATACGCAGTATTTT

length: 19
J: TRBJ2-3
V: TRBV7-6
size: .
D: TRBD2
CDR3: CASSLAWSGGLSSTDTQYF
DNA: TGTGCCAGCAGCTTAGCGTGGAGCGGGGGGCTGTCTAGCACAGATACGCAGTATTTT

length: 10
J: TRBJ1-2
V: TRBV12-3/TRBV12-4
size: .
D: .
CDR3: CASLPLCYTF
DNA: TGTGCCAGTCTACCCCTATGCTACACCTTC

length: 15
J: TRBJ2-3
V: TRBV6-1
size: few
D: .
CDR3: CASKGKLVVADTQYF
DNA: TGTGCCTCAAAAGGGAAACTGGTTGTGGCAGATACGCAGTATTTT

length: 17
J: TRBJ1-6
V: TRBV7-2
size: .
D: TRBD1
CDR3: CASSLTGQGVYNSPLHF
DNA: TGTGCCAGCAGCTTAACCGGACAGGGAGTCTATAATTCACCCCTCCACTTT

length: 11
J: TRBJ2-7
V: TRBV29-1
size: .
D: .
CDR3: CSVARGYEQYF
DNA: TGCAGCGTGGCCAGGGGCTACGAGCAGTACTTC

length: 16
J: TRBJ1-6
V: TRBV7-9
size: .
D: .
CDR3: CASSQPGGARGSPLHF
DNA: TGTGCCAGCAGCCAACCGGGAGGAGCCCGGGGATCACCCCTCCACTTT

length: 14
J: TRBJ2-3
V: TRBV7-6
size: .
D: TRBD2
CDR3: CASSRTSPGDTQYF
DNA: TGTGCCAGCAGCCGGACTAGCCCAGGTGATACGCAGTATTTT

length: 16
J: TRBJ2-1
V: TRBV15
size: .
D: .
CDR3: CATSTLQGGSYNEQFF
DNA: TGTGCCACCAGCACCTTGCAGGGGGGCTCCTACAATGAGCAGTTCTTC

length: 16
J: TRBJ1-6
V: TRBV7-6
size: .
D: .
CDR3: CASSSARWNKNSPLHF
DNA: TGTGCCAGCAGCTCGGCGCGGTGGAACAAAAATTCACCCCTCCACTTT

length: 15
J: TRBJ2-1
V: TRBV18
size: .
D: TRBD1
CDR3: CASSPGDRGLAEQFF
DNA: TGTGCCAGCTCACCAGGAGACAGGGGGCTTGCTGAGCAGTTCTTC

length: 16
J: TRBJ2-3
V: TRBV7-2
size: .
D: TRBD2
CDR3: CASSLRLAEVTDTQYF
DNA: TGTGCCAGCAGCTTAAGGCTAGCGGAAGTCACAGATACGCAGTATTTT

length: 14
J: TRBJ2-1
V: TRBV6-1
size: .
D: TRBD1
CDR3: CASSEPHRGHEQFF
DNA: TGTGCCAGCAGTGAGCCCCACAGGGGGCATGAGCAGTTCTTC

length: 12
J: TRBJ2-7
V: TRBV10-3
size: few
D: .
CDR3: CAISELRYEQYF
DNA: TGTGCCATCAGTGAACTAAGGTACGAGCAGTACTTC

length: 13
J: TRBJ2-7
V: TRBV6-1
size: .
D: .
CDR3: CASRGGPSYEQYF
DNA: TGTGCCAGCAGGGGTGGACCCTCCTACGAGCAGTACTTC

length: 16
J: TRBJ2-1
V: TRBV27
size: few
D: TRBD2
CDR3: CASSSGRLAGYNEQFF
DNA: TGTGCCAGCAGTTCGGGGCGTCTAGCGGGATACAATGAGCAGTTCTTC

length: 17
J: TRBJ2-3
V: TRBV4-1
size: .
D: TRBD2
CDR3: CASSHRGGGRGGDTQYF
DNA: TGCGCCAGCAGCCACCGAGGCGGGGGACGGGGGGGTGATACGCAGTATTTT

length: 14
J: TRBJ1-1
V: TRBV5-4
size: .
D: .
CDR3: CASSFSRGMSEAFF
DNA: TGTGCCAGCAGCTTTTCCCGAGGGATGTCTGAAGCTTTCTTT

length: 13
J: TRBJ1-5
V: TRBV7-2
size: few
D: .
CDR3: CASSLRPDQPQHF
DNA: TGTGCCAGCAGCTTAAGGCCGGATCAGCCCCAGCATTTT

length: 15
J: TRBJ2-3
V: TRBV12-3/TRBV12-4
size: .
D: .
CDR3: CASSRPEGSPDTQYF
DNA: TGTGCCAGCAGTCGACCAGAGGGGTCCCCAGATACGCAGTATTTT

length: 14
J: TRBJ1-4
V: TRBV27
size: .
D: .
CDR3: CASSFKAAPGELFF
DNA: TGTGCCAGCAGTTTTAAGGCAGCCCCTGGGGAACTGTTTTTT

length: 15
J: TRBJ1-4
V: TRBV7-8
size: few
D: .
CDR3: CASSPMGGMEEKLFF
DNA: TGTGCCAGCAGCCCTATGGGGGGCATGGAAGAAAAACTGTTTTTT

length: 21
J: TRBJ2-1
V: TRBV4-1
size: .
D: TRBD2
CDR3: CASSPEPRTSGRTGIYNEQFF
DNA: TGCGCCAGCAGCCCAGAACCGCGGACTAGCGGGAGGACGGGGATCTACAATGAGCAGTTCTTC

length: 13
J: TRBJ2-5
V: TRBV5-6
size: .
D: .
CDR3: CASSPRRLETQYF
DNA: TGTGCCAGCAGCCCAAGGCGGTTGGAGACCCAGTACTTC

length: 12
J: TRBJ1-5
V: TRBV12-3/TRBV12-4
size: .
D: .
CDR3: CASSLRYQPQHF
DNA: TGTGCCAGCAGTTTGAGGTATCAGCCCCAGCATTTT

length: 16
J: TRBJ2-1
V: TRBV28
size: .
D: .
CDR3: CASTPSLGADRHEQFF
DNA: TGTGCCAGCACTCCTTCGCTAGGTGCGGATCGGCATGAGCAGTTCTTC

length: 15
J: TRBJ1-2
V: TRBV6-2/TRBV6-3
size: .
D: TRBD1
CDR3: CASSYSGTGAYGYTF
DNA: TGTGCCAGCAGTTACTCCGGGACAGGCGCCTATGGCTACACCTTC

length: 15
J: TRBJ2-2
V: TRBV4-1
size: .
D: .
CDR3: CASSQEGAHTGELFF
DNA: TGCGCCAGCAGCCAAGAAGGGGCGCACACCGGGGAGCTGTTTTTT

length: 18
J: TRBJ1-1
V: TRBV7-8
size: .
D: TRBD1
CDR3: CASSLARTGPQLFTEAFF
DNA: TGTGCCAGCAGCTTAGCGAGGACAGGTCCTCAATTGTTCACTGAAGCTTTCTTT

length: 14
J: TRBJ2-5
V: TRBV7-9
size: .
D: .
CDR3: CASSIRLGRETQYF
DNA: TGTGCCAGCAGTATAAGGTTGGGGAGAGAGACCCAGTACTTC

length: 15
J: TRBJ2-7
V: TRBV12-3/TRBV12-4
size: .
D: .
CDR3: CASSVLRDWAYEQYF
DNA: TGTGCCAGCAGTGTCCTCCGGGACTGGGCCTACGAGCAGTACTTC

length: 14
J: TRBJ2-2
V: TRBV5-4
size: few
D: .
CDR3: CASSDTGNTGELFF
DNA: TGTGCCAGCAGCGACACAGGGAACACCGGGGAGCTGTTTTTT

length: 13
J: TRBJ1-2
V: TRBV24-1
size: few
D: .
CDR3: CATSAGLGYGYTF
DNA: TGTGCCACCAGTGCCGGGCTGGGGTATGGCTACACCTTC

length: 13
J: TRBJ2-1
V: TRBV10-2
size: .
D: .
CDR3: CASTGFLSNEQFF
DNA: TGCGCCAGCACGGGATTTTTGTCCAATGAGCAGTTCTTC

length: 14
J: TRBJ1-5
V: TRBV28
size: .
D: .
CDR3: CASRGGGSNQPQHF
DNA: TGTGCCTCTAGGGGGGGAGGGAGCAATCAGCCCCAGCATTTT

length: 13
J: TRBJ2-3
V: TRBV7-2
size: few
D: .
CDR3: CASSLMAPDTQYF
DNA: TGTGCCAGCAGCTTAATGGCCCCAGATACGCAGTATTTT

length: 16
J: TRBJ2-1
V: TRBV7-7
size: .
D: .
CDR3: CASSPIQGGLNNEQFF
DNA: TGTGCCAGCAGTCCTATCCAAGGGGGTCTGAACAATGAGCAGTTCTTC

length: 17
J: TRBJ1-2
V: TRBV4-1
size: .
D: TRBD1
CDR3: CASSQERRGGLSYGYTF
DNA: TGCGCCAGCAGCCAAGAGAGGAGAGGGGGCCTCTCCTATGGCTACACCTTC